This T cell receptor (beta chain) was sequenced during a study of regulatory T cells in long-lasting Graves disease. General study results and limits: It was in persistent disease that TRBV28, TRBJ1-2 and TRBJ2-5 were favored. Public clonotype sharing was higher in persistent than newly diagnosed patients.

Construction of the TCR beta libraries employed iRepertoire HTBI primers in conjunction with Arm-PCR of CDR3 regions. TCRdb re-called the multiplex PCR reads through MiXCR, storing one row per CDR3 protein. This repertoire shows around 250,000 distinct CDR3 sequences, around a sixth found once; its top ten account for about 15%. Notes on this clonotype: The antigen remains undetermined.

The time point denotes: newly diagnosed GD, antithyroid drugs for less than 3 months. The TCR library was made from RNA extracted from PBMCs. Guidelines of the American Thyroid Association were used to diagnose Graves' disease. The germline CDR1 and CDR2 sequences are MGHRA and YSYEKL. V lost 1 base and J lost 3, with 12 bases in between. This CDR3 comprises 16 residues. The sample was also reused in another study, on T cells in Graves' hyperthyroidism and ophthalmopathy. That source notes: Stable hyperthyroidism: no ophthalmopathy progression over 18 months of follow-up.

The rearrangement links TRBV4-1 to TRBJ1-4; possible D gene TRBD1, 5 bases. The sequencing here drew on peripheral blood mononuclear cells (PBMCs), taken at new diagnosis, from a patient treated with antithyroid drugs. This TCR was sampled from a woman in her twenties or thirties with Graves disease. The DNA of the CDR3 is TGCGCCAGCAGCCAAGGGAGAGCAGGGCCTAATGAAAAACTGTTTTTT. This sequence encodes CASSQGRAGPNEKLFF.